This T cell receptor beta chain came from a study of CD8+CD57+ T cells in acquired aplastic anemia. As for the study in general: On average, sorted CD4+ and CD8+ cells gave about 2.9 ug of DNA. Overall study findings and caveats: The same twenty-nine CD8+ CDR3 sequences occurred in patients and in controls.

The CDR3 length is 14 residues. Trimming took 3 bases from V and 2 from J, leaving 12 bases between them. Germline CDR1 reads DFQATT; CDR2 reads SNEGSKA (reference sequence). CDR3 and TCR beta VDJ profiling relied on genomic DNA as the template. TCRdb fed the reads into MiXCR, producing one record per CDR3 protein. The table lists under 200,000 distinct CDR3 sequences, around 52% of them singletons. In the case of this clonotype: What it recognizes is unknown.

By flow cytometry, patients selected for sequencing had shown an expansion of CD8+CD57+ cells. V is TRBV20-1 and J is TRBJ2-3; D may correspond to TRBD1 or TRBD2 (5 bases each). Sequenced material: sorted CD4+, CD8+, or CD8+CD57+ T cells (not recorded which) from PBMCs. The clonotype originates from a human donor with aplastic anemia. CDR3 sequence reads: CSASPGTFTDTQYF. CDR3 in DNA: TGCAGTGCTAGCCCAGGGACCTTCACAGATACGCAGTATTTT.